Described below is a single T cell receptor beta chain sequence and its context. This clonotype was observed a few times. The target of this receptor is not known. Within one base of it there is no much larger clone, and no base qualities were kept. The study was a case-control design nested within a healthcare worker cohort in London, UK, with weekly nasopharyngeal swab PCR tests and blood sampling. Between 23 and 31 March 2020, the week of the UK lockdown, healthcare workers were enrolled and then followed up weekly for as long as 16 weeks. This sample is part of a study of early T cells in non-severe SARS-CoV-2 infection (dated by TCRdb to the early 2020s). In the study overall: Bulk RNA from unsorted whole blood was used for TCR sequencing, so alpha and beta chains could not be paired.

The germline V gene (reference sequence) gives CDR1 as DFQATT and CDR2 as SNEGSKA. Ends trimmed: V by 3 bases, J by 2 bases; bases unmatched to a gene: 11. The CDR3 contains 18 residues, cysteine and phenylalanine counted. The DNA shown is the 54-base CDR3, in frame from base 1. Library creation used 5' RACE. The sequencing machine was a NextSeq 500. To correct for sequencing error and PCR bias, the TCR library protocol tagged individual cDNA molecules with unique molecular identifiers. Both TCR alpha and beta chains were sequenced, and tight co-correlation was observed between alpha and beta sequence abundances in each sample. The study's processing was this. Decombinator V4 was used to perform V gene, J gene and CDR3 annotation of TCR sequences. Expanded TCRs were defined as changing significantly between any two time points under a Poisson model with p below 0.0001. Abundances of TCRs were expressed as counts per million after normalisation to the total number of TCRs sequenced in each sample. MAIT TCRs were defined by TRAV1-2 paired with TRAJ12, TRAJ20 or TRAJ33, and iNKT TCRs by TRAV10 paired with TRAJ18. VDJdb, accessed 1 November 2021, was searched for CMV, EBV and SARS-CoV-2 annotated TCRs, excluding TCRs annotated for multiple antigens. Using fastp at Q25 and MiXCR, TCRdb reprocessed the public reads and kept productive beta chains. Every distinct CDR3 protein forms one entry, paired with its most common genes and DNA. The V and J calls shown here were made by TCRdb, not taken from the authors' results. This sample holds some 40,000 distinct CDR3 sequences; 5% to 6.5% were observed only once. Jointly, the top ten make up about 6% of the sample.

General conclusions and limits of the study: VDJdb matching was skewed toward anti-spike CD8 responses and likely underestimated virus-specific expansions, missing private and CD4 specificities.

The clonotype originates from an adult who was a healthcare worker with PCR-confirmed SARS-CoV-2 infection or an uninfected control (not recorded which). The chain links TRBV20-1 with TRBJ2-2; the central 11 bases match TRBD1. The sequenced sample was whole blood, obtained at baseline. This receptor has the CDR3 CSARATWRTGGNTGELFF. In nucleotide form, the sequence is TGCAGTGCTAGGGCCACCTGGAGGACAGGGGGCAACACCGGGGAGCTGTTTTTT.